The 25 T cell receptor beta chains listed next were all sequenced from one sample in a study of blood T cell repertoires in COVID-19. Generated by immunoSEQ multiplex PCR, the TCRdb table keeps only in-frame clones and is missing some. The sample includes tens of thousands of clones, 83% of them seen just once. Material for sequencing was peripheral blood. These receptors were collected from an older man with active or convalescent COVID-19.

The chain links TRBV5-1 to TRBJ1-1; D is unclear. This CDR3 has 13 amino acids. The germline CDR1 and CDR2 sequences are SGHRS and YFSETQ. Trimming stripped 0 bases from V and 6 bases from J, with 9 bases between. The CDR3 sequence is CASSLDFLSEAFF. The CDR3 DNA reads as TGCGCCAGCAGCTTGGACTTTTTATCTGAAGCTTTCTTT.

The chain carries TRBV5-1 and TRBJ2-7; 10 bases are a match to TRBD2. The V and J ends lost 6 bases and 5 bases, in that order; junction bases with no gene match: 32. The germline V gene encodes CDR1 SGHRS and CDR2 YFSETQ. CDR3 size: 22 residues. As DNA, the CDR3 is TGCGCCAGCAAGTATCGGGCGGAAAGTTCCTCTAGCGGGAGACTCGGTCCCCACGAGCAGTACTTC. Amino acids: CASKYRAESSSSGRLGPHEQYF. The entire variable domain, with the rest obtained from reference TRBV5-1 and TRBJ2-7, is as follows: KAGVTQTPRYLIKTRGQQVTLSCSPISGHRSVSWYQQTPGQGLQFLFEYFSETQRNKGNFPGRFSGRQFSNSRSEMNVSTLELGDSALYLCASKYRAESSSSGRLGPHEQYFGPGTRLTVT.

The chain carries TRBV28 and TRBJ1-5; tentatively, D is TRBD1 (5 bases). The V end was cut by 4 bases, the J end by 5 bases, with 21 bases between. CDR1 is MDHEN and CDR2 is SYDVKM in the germline V gene. The CDR3 sequence is 17 residues long. The CDR3 loop reads CASSSFYPGGGDQPQHF. In DNA form, the CDR3 reads TGTGCCAGCAGTTCCTTTTACCCGGGGGGGGGAGATCAGCCCCAGCATTTT.

As to this clone: The sample carries other DNA sequences with the same CDR3. The rearrangement joins TRBV18 to TRBJ2-7; 9 nucleotides match TRBD1. Germline V lookup: CDR1 KGHSH, CDR2 LQKENI. V lost 3 bases and J lost 4; bases outside the gene matches: 4. The CDR3 totals 14 residues. CDR3 nucleotide sequence: TGTGCCAGCTCACCCGGGACAGGGAGGTACGAGCAGTACTTC. As protein: CASSPGTGRYEQYF.

The V call is TRBV5-1, the J call TRBJ2-5, with a weak D call TRBD1 (6 bases). V was shortened by 4 bases and J by 2 bases, with 15 bases between the two germline ends. CDR1 is SGHRS and CDR2 is YFSETQ in the germline V gene. The CDR3 runs to 15 residues. DNA of the CDR3: TGCGCCAGCAGCCGTGGACAGAGGGGGCAAGAGACCCAGTACTTC. As protein: CASSRGQRGQETQYF.

In nucleotides, the CDR3 is TGTGCCTGGAGTGTTCGTAATTGGGGCGCCTACGAGCAGTACTTC. Translation gives CAWSVRNWGAYEQYF. The chain is built from TRBV30 and TRBJ2-7, with D possibly TRBD1 on 5 matching bases. The CDR3 spans 15 residues. V was shortened by 0 bases and J by 2 bases, with 14 bases between the two germline ends. Germline lookup yields CDR1 GTSNPN and CDR2 SVGIG (reference sequence).

The chain carries TRBV7-8 and TRBJ2-2; 8 positions match TRBD2. Trimming took 5 bases from V and 4 from J; bases not matched to a gene: 9. Germline V gives CDR1 SGHVS, CDR2 FQNEAQ. The CDR3 is 16 amino acids. CDR3 region: CASSRGLVRSTGELFF. CDR3 in DNA: TGTGCCAGCAGCCGGGGACTAGTTCGGAGCACCGGGGAGCTGTTTTTT. The whole variable domain, filled in from reference TRBV7-8 and TRBJ2-2, reads GAGVSQSPRYKVAKRGQDVALRCDPISGHVSLFWYQQALGQGPEFLTYFQNEAQLDKSGLPSDRFFAERPEGSVSTLKIQRTQQEDSAVYLCASSRGLVRSTGELFFGEGSRLTVL.

The chain joins TRBV10-3 to TRBJ1-4; TRBD1 might be the D (6 bases). V gave up 6 bases and J gave up 3 bases, with 11 bases separating them. CDR3 length: 14 residues. From germline, CDR1 is ENHRY and CDR2 SYGVKD. CDR3 in amino acids: CAISRGGSNEKLFF. CDR3 bases: TGTGCCATCAGCAGGGGTGGATCTAATGAAAAACTGTTTTTT.

This chain connects TRBV7-9 to TRBJ1-1; unclear D gene. V lost 5 bases, J lost 1 base, and 8 bases lay in between. CDR3 size: 13 residues. From germline, CDR1 is SEHNR and CDR2 FQNEAQ (reference sequence). CDR3 loop: CASSINSNTEAFF. The CDR3 DNA reads as TGTGCCAGCAGCATAAACTCGAACACTGAAGCTTTCTTT.

The chain couples TRBV13 to TRBJ2-5; 7 bases fit TRBD2. The length of the CDR3 is 13 residues. Germline values: CDR1 PRHDT, CDR2 FYEKMQ (reference sequence). The V segment lost 11 bases and the J segment 2 bases; nucleotides outside the gene matches: 8. This CDR3 is CACWLAGQETQYF. CDR3 nucleotide sequence: TGTGCCTGCTGGTTAGCGGGTCAAGAGACCCAGTACTTC.

V and J are TRBV29-1 and TRBJ2-1; 7 nucleotides match TRBD2. The V gene end was trimmed by 6 bases and the J gene end by 3 bases; junction bases not matched to a gene: 5. This CDR3 contains 13 residues. The germline V gene encodes CDR1 SQVTM and CDR2 ANQGSEA. This CDR3 is CSVRASGYNEQFF. CDR3 DNA sequence: TGCAGCGTCCGGGCTAGCGGCTACAATGAGCAGTTCTTC.

The genes are TRBV24-1 and TRBJ2-7; 7 nucleotides align to TRBD2. The junction had 5 bases not matched to a gene; V was cut back by 4 bases and J by 3 bases. Germline V gene data show CDR1 as KGHDR and CDR2 as SFDVKD. The CDR3 has 14 residues. CDR3 amino acids: CATSDPTGGYEQYF. CDR3 DNA: TGTGCCACCAGTGACCCCACGGGGGGCTACGAGCAGTACTTC.

The rearrangement uses TRBV5-8 and TRBJ2-2, with 10 positions matching TRBD1. From germline, CDR1 is SGHTS and CDR2 YDEGEE. The CDR3 spans 16 residues. The V segment lost 2 bases and the J segment 3 bases; nucleotides outside the gene matches: 4. DNA for the CDR3: TGTGCCAGCAGCTTCGGGACAGGGGTGGACACCGGGGAGCTGTTTTTT. The encoded protein is CASSFGTGVDTGELFF. The full variable domain, rest sourced from reference TRBV5-8 and TRBJ2-2, is EAGVTQSPTHLIKTRGQQATLRCSPISGHTSVYWYQQALGLGLQFLLWYDEGEERNRGNFPPRFSGRQFPNYSSELNVNALELEDSALYLCASSFGTGVDTGELFFGEGSRLTVL.

This clone was detected only a few times. This chain connects TRBV11-2 to TRBJ2-7, with 10 bases lining up with TRBD1. Germline CDR1 reads SGHAT; CDR2 reads FQNNGV. V dropped 5 bases and J dropped 5; count of bases not matched to a gene: 6. The CDR3 is 14 residues long. The CDR3 DNA sequence: TGTGCCAGCAGCCTGGGGACAGGGGCCCACGAGCAGTACTTC. It yields the protein CASSLGTGAHEQYF.

The J gene is TRBJ1-1, the V gene TRBV10-3; 8 bases fit TRBD1. With 5 bases clipped from V and 6 bases from J, the junction kept 8 bases outside the gene matches. The CDR3 runs 14 residues. Germline CDR1 reads ENHRY; CDR2 reads SYGVKD. CDR3 DNA sequence: TGTGCCATCAGTACACAGGGGGACTGGGCTGAAGCTTTCTTT. Amino acids: CAISTQGDWAEAFF.

In DNA, the CDR3 is TGTGCCAGTAGTATAGAGGGTAGGGTAGCGGTGAATTCCTACAATGAGCAGTTCTTC. As protein: CASSIEGRVAVNSYNEQFF. The chain employs TRBV19 and TRBJ2-1; D possibly corresponds to TRBD2 (6 bases). V lost 0 bases and J lost 1, with 19 bases in between. The CDR3 has 19 residues. Germline loops: CDR1 LNHDA, CDR2 SQIVND (reference sequence). Full variable domain (remainder filled in from reference TRBV19 and TRBJ2-1): DGGITQSPKYLFRKEGQNVTLSCEQNLNHDAMYWYRQDPGQGLRLIYYSQIVNDFQKGDIAEGYSVSREKKESFPLTVTSAQKNPTAFYLCASSIEGRVAVNSYNEQFFGPGTRLTVL.

The gene calls are TRBV5-5 and TRBJ2-7; 7 nucleotides agree with TRBD1. There are 15 residues in the CDR3. Germline V gene data show CDR1 as SGHKS and CDR2 as YYEKEE (reference sequence). Unmatched junction bases numbered 7, after V lost 2 bases and J lost 2 bases. Written as DNA, the CDR3 is TGTGCCAGCAGCTTACCCGGGACAGCAACCTACGAGCAGTACTTC. Its protein product is CASSLPGTATYEQYF.

The genes are TRBV10-2 and TRBJ2-1; 11 bases match TRBD2. The CDR3 is made up of 16 amino acids. The V gene's germline CDR1 is WSHSY and CDR2 SAAADI. With 3 bases clipped from V and 9 bases from J, the junction kept 10 bases outside the gene matches. CDR3 amino acids: CASSDERLAGISEQFF. Here the CDR3 DNA reads TGCGCCAGCAGTGACGAACGACTAGCGGGAATCAGTGAGCAGTTCTTC.

J is TRBJ1-2 and V is TRBV5-6; TRBD1 matches 9 bases. CDR1 SGHDT and CDR2 YYEEEE come from the germline V gene. This CDR3 has 13 amino acids. V shed 4 bases, J shed 4 bases, and the junction held 2 bases outside the gene matches. The CDR3, as DNA: TGTGCCAGCAGCAAGGACAGGGGCTATGGCTACACCTTC. Translation: CASSKDRGYGYTF. Full variable domain (remainder filled in from reference TRBV5-6 and TRBJ1-2): DAGVTQSPTHLIKTRGQQVTLRCSPKSGHDTVSWYQQALGQGPQFIFQYYEEEERQRGNFPDRFSGHQFPNYSSELNVNALLLGDSALYLCASSKDRGYGYTFGSGTRLTVV.

This rearrangement joins TRBV7-2 to TRBJ2-3, with a possible D match to TRBD2 (5 bases). Deletions cut 1 base from V and 0 bases from J, with 8 bases between. Germline V lookup: CDR1 SGHTA, CDR2 FQGNSA. The CDR3 totals 15 residues. In DNA form, the CDR3 reads TGTGCCAGCAGCTTAGGAGGGCTAAGCACAGATACGCAGTATTTT. It specifies CASSLGGLSTDTQYF.

The chain employs TRBV2 and TRBJ2-1; no clear D. Germline assignment: CDR1 SNHLY and CDR2 FYNNEI. The CDR3 totals 15 residues. The ends were cut back, 1 base at V and 0 bases at J, with 7 bases in the middle. The chain's CDR3 is CASSEVLSSYNEQFF. In DNA, the CDR3 is TGTGCCAGCAGTGAAGTCTTGAGCTCCTACAATGAGCAGTTCTTC.

The chain has TRBV14 and TRBJ2-7; no clear D. The germline CDR1 and CDR2 sequences are SGHDN and FVKESK. CDR3 length: 12 amino acids. V lost 1 base and J 2 bases, leaving 3 bases between the germline ends. CDR3 DNA: TGTGCCAGCAGCCAAGCGGCCTACGAGCAGTACTTC. It codes for CASSQAAYEQYF. Using reference TRBV14 and TRBJ2-7 for the parts outside the CDR3, the full variable domain is EAGVTQFPSHSVIEKGQTVTLRCDPISGHDNLYWYRRVMGKEIKFLLHFVKESKQDESGMPNNRFLAERTGGTYSTLKVQPAELEDSGVYFCASSQAAYEQYFGPGTRLTVT.

The chain uses TRBV4-2 and TRBJ1-5; D unresolved. Trimming pared 1 base from V and 7 bases from J, leaving 14 bases between. Germline CDR1 is LGHNA and CDR2 is YNFKEQ. The CDR3 spans 15 residues. The CDR3 protein is CASSQVEGGIQPQHF. CDR3 bases: TGTGCCAGCAGCCAAGTAGAAGGAGGTATCCAGCCCCAGCATTTT.

This chain connects TRBV19 to TRBJ1-1; the match to TRBD1 covers 7 bases. The CDR3 consists of 14 residues. V lost 5 bases to trimming and J lost 5 bases; unmatched junction nucleotides: 8. Germline CDR1 and CDR2: LNHDA and SQIVND (reference sequence). The CDR3 sequence is CASSVQTGVTEAFF. CDR3 nucleotide sequence: TGTGCCAGTAGTGTGCAAACAGGGGTGACTGAAGCTTTCTTT.

The chain joins TRBV5-1 to TRBJ1-3, with D possibly matching TRBD1 (6 bases). Germline loops: CDR1 SGHRS, CDR2 YFSETQ. CDR3 length equals 17 residues. Trimming took 3 bases from V and 0 from J, leaving 16 bases between them. The CDR3 bases are TGCGCCAGCAGCTCTCAACAGGGCGGGAGCTCTGGAAACACCATATATTTT. This encodes CASSSQQGGSSGNTIYF.